These T cell receptor beta chains were read from a single sample in a study of blood T cell repertoires in COVID-19. Assay used: immunoSEQ multiplex PCR; TCRdb lists only in-frame clones, some missing. The sample carries about 260,000 clones, about 87% recorded once. The sample was peripheral blood. The receptor source for this set is a woman between 40 and 55 years old with acute or convalescent COVID-19. CDR3s include the opening cysteine and the closing phenylalanine or tryptophan. A D gene is named only where the DNA matches it firmly. For some rows the clone size is stated as once, few or many, or as a class when expanded; others skip it.

>TRBJ1-1|.|TRBV29-1|.
CSVVPPGPEAFF
TGCAGCGTTGTTCCCCCTGGCCCTGAAGCTTTCTTT
>TRBJ1-4|.|TRBV2|.
CASRGLGPNEKLFF
TGTGCCAGCAGGGGCTTGGGGCCCAATGAAAAACTGTTTTTT
>TRBJ2-1|.|TRBV6-6|.
CASRVDSPITYNEQFF
TGTGCCAGCAGAGTGGACAGTCCAATAACCTACAATGAGCAGTTCTTC
>TRBJ2-1|TRBD1|TRBV24-1|once
CATSDLRDRVWEQFF
TGTGCCACCAGTGATTTACGGGACAGGGTATGGGAGCAGTTCTTC
>TRBJ1-5|.|TRBV7-8|.
CASSLDSLQGNQPQHF
TGTGCCAGCAGCTTAGACTCGCTCCAAGGCAATCAGCCCCAGCATTTT
>TRBJ2-1|TRBD2|TRBV3-1/TRBV3-2|.
CASSFTSGGARTVNEQFF
TGTGCCAGCAGCTTCACTAGCGGGGGGGCTAGGACAGTCAATGAGCAGTTCTTC
>TRBJ2-5|TRBD2|TRBV27|.
CASRTLAGIQETQYF
TGTGCCAGCAGAACCTTAGCGGGGATACAAGAGACCCAGTACTTC
>TRBJ2-1|TRBD1|TRBV9|.
CASSARTGGAYNEQFF
TGTGCCAGCAGCGCTCGGACAGGGGGGGCCTACAATGAGCAGTTCTTC
>TRBJ1-1|.|TRBV12-3/TRBV12-4|.
CASSPILNTEAFF
TGTGCCAGCAGTCCAATCCTGAACACTGAAGCTTTCTTT
>TRBJ1-1|.|TRBV19|.
CASSIVRGLSTEAFF
TGTGCCAGTAGTATAGTTCGGGGTTTAAGCACTGAAGCTTTCTTT
>TRBJ1-2|TRBD1|TRBV19|.
CASSAGTGVFNYGYTF
TGTGCCAGTAGTGCTGGGACAGGGGTTTTCAACTATGGCTACACCTTC
>TRBJ1-1|.|TRBV9|.
CASRAGEGTEAFF
TGTGCCAGCAGAGCGGGTGAGGGCACTGAAGCTTTCTTT
>TRBJ2-4|TRBD2|TRBV5-6|.
CASSLTSGVRANIQYF
TGTGCCAGCAGCTTAACTAGCGGGGTCCGAGCGAACATTCAGTACTTC
>TRBJ2-5|TRBD2|TRBV24-1|.
CATSDTGLAGGETQYF
TGTGCCACCAGTGATACCGGACTAGCGGGGGGAGAGACCCAGTACTTC
>TRBJ1-1|.|TRBV14|.
CASSRGQNTEAFF
TGTGCCAGCAGCCGAGGACAGAACACTGAAGCTTTCTTT
>TRBJ2-3|.|TRBV18|.
CASSPPRSGFGTDTQYF
TGTGCCAGCTCACCACCACGGTCAGGGTTTGGGACAGATACGCAGTATTTT
>TRBJ2-3|.|TRBV11-2|.
CASSLTFLGHTDTQYF
TGTGCCAGCAGCTTGACCTTCCTGGGCCACACAGATACGCAGTATTTT
>TRBJ2-2|TRBD1|TRBV6-4|.
CASSPRQGNTGELFF
TGTGCCAGCAGTCCAAGACAGGGGAACACCGGGGAGCTGTTTTTT
>TRBJ2-3|.|TRBV6-2/TRBV6-3|.
CASSYTTGSDTQYF
TGTGCCAGCAGTTACACCACAGGGTCAGATACGCAGTATTTT
>TRBJ2-5|.|TRBV3-1/TRBV3-2|.
CASSQETSGETQYF
TGTGCCAGCAGCCAAGAAACAAGCGGAGAGACCCAGTACTTC
>TRBJ1-3|.|TRBV5-4|.
CASSLDHWAGTGNTIYF
TGTGCCAGCAGCTTGGACCATTGGGCAGGGACTGGAAACACCATATATTTT
>TRBJ1-4|TRBD1|TRBV6-4|.
CASKKDRGSEKLFF
TGTGCCAGCAAGAAGGACAGGGGGTCAGAAAAACTGTTTTTT
>TRBJ1-4|.|TRBV3-1/TRBV3-2|.
CASTLGVGEKLFF
TGTGCCAGCACCCTGGGAGTGGGTGAAAAACTGTTTTTT
>TRBJ1-5|.|TRBV5-1|.
CASSLRGGNQPQHF
TGCGCCAGCAGCTTGAGGGGTGGGAATCAGCCCCAGCATTTT
>TRBJ2-5|.|TRBV18|.
CASSPVTAEETQYF
TGTGCCAGCTCACCAGTGACCGCGGAAGAGACCCAGTACTTC
>TRBJ2-5|TRBD1|TRBV5-1|once
CASRLTGDGETQYF
TGCGCCAGCAGACTGACAGGGGATGGAGAGACCCAGTACTTC
>TRBJ2-3|.|TRBV5-1|.
CASSTRTIPSTDTQYF
TGCGCCAGCAGCACGAGAACGATACCTAGCACAGATACGCAGTATTTT
>TRBJ2-2|TRBD2|TRBV5-1|.
CASSNLAGGANTGELFF
TGCGCCAGCAGCAATTTAGCGGGGGGCGCGAACACCGGGGAGCTGTTTTTT
>TRBJ1-4|.|TRBV6-1|.
CASSEPLTALTNEKLFF
TGTGCCAGCAGTGAACCCCTGACAGCGCTAACTAATGAAAAACTGTTTTTT
>TRBJ1-3|TRBD1|TRBV11-3|.
CASSEGSTGVDGNTIYF
TGTGCCAGCAGCGAAGGATCGACAGGGGTGGACGGAAACACCATATATTTT
>TRBJ2-5|TRBD2|TRBV24-1|.
CATSDGMGGETQYF
TGTGCCACCAGTGATGGGATGGGGGGGGAGACCCAGTACTTC
>TRBJ2-1|TRBD1|TRBV29-1|.
CSVDNRGTRDGNEQFF
TGCAGCGTTGACAACAGGGGTACCAGGGATGGCAATGAGCAGTTCTTC
>TRBJ1-5|.|TRBV14|.
CASSQAGQPQHF
TGTGCCAGCAGCCAAGCGGGTCAGCCCCAGCATTTT
>TRBJ1-1|TRBD1|TRBV5-1|.
CASSEGQGVRTEAFF
TGCGCCAGCAGCGAAGGACAGGGGGTCAGGACTGAAGCTTTCTTT
>TRBJ2-2|TRBD1|TRBV7-9|.
CASSLQGAPNTGELFF
TGTGCCAGCAGCTTACAGGGGGCCCCGAACACCGGGGAGCTGTTTTTT
>TRBJ1-1|TRBD1|TRBV3-1/TRBV3-2|.
CASSQQGAGEAFF
TGTGCCAGCAGCCAACAGGGGGCAGGTGAAGCTTTCTTT
>TRBJ2-5|TRBD2|TRBV5-6|few
CASSLTSLAGGKETQYF
TGTGCCAGCAGCTTGACCTCCCTGGCGGGGGGTAAAGAGACCCAGTACTTC
>TRBJ1-4|.|TRBV6-1|.
CASSEVTVVQDEKLFF
TGTGCCAGCAGTGAAGTGACTGTCGTACAGGATGAAAAACTGTTTTTT
>TRBJ1-2|TRBD1|TRBV4-1|.
CASSQDIQRGQGYYGYTF
TGCGCCAGCAGCCAAGATATACAGAGGGGACAGGGTTACTATGGCTACACCTTC
>TRBJ1-5|TRBD1|TRBV19|.
CAIGTGRQRGNQPQHF
TGTGCCATTGGGACAGGGAGGCAGAGAGGCAATCAGCCCCAGCATTTT
>TRBJ1-5|TRBD1|TRBV29-1|.
CSVEGDRGHQPQHF
TGCAGCGTTGAAGGGGACAGGGGTCATCAGCCCCAGCATTTT
>TRBJ1-3|.|TRBV5-1|.
CASSSSPQGPQSSGNTIYF
TGCGCCAGCAGCTCATCTCCGCAGGGGCCGCAGTCCTCTGGAAACACCATATATTTT
>TRBJ1-4|TRBD1|TRBV6-5|.
CASSYSNQGAGEKLFF
TGTGCCAGCAGTTACTCGAATCAGGGGGCTGGGGAAAAACTGTTTTTT
>TRBJ1-1|.|TRBV5-1|.
CASSDGTLNTEAFF
TGCGCCAGCAGCGACGGGACACTGAACACTGAAGCTTTCTTT
>TRBJ1-2|.|TRBV6-6|.
CASRLDGGASNYGYTF
TGTGCCAGCAGGCTCGACGGGGGGGCGTCGAACTATGGCTACACCTTC
>TRBJ2-2|TRBD2|TRBV2|.
CATSSGDRGTGELFF
TGTGCCACCAGTAGCGGGGATAGAGGCACCGGGGAGCTGTTTTTT
>TRBJ2-3|TRBD2|TRBV12-5|.
CASGLETTSGVSTDTQYF
TGTGCTAGTGGTTTGGAAACTACTAGCGGGGTTAGCACAGATACGCAGTATTTT